Shown below are 22 T cell receptor beta chains from a single sample sequenced in a study of OX40 agonist ivuxolimab in advanced cancers. Library creation used the immunoSEQ multiplex PCR assay. Imported from immuneACCESS, the table was reduced by TCRdb to in-frame sequences with V and J called. These copies leave out some clones; in studies compared against another copy, an unresolved V gene accounts for under half, and the cause of the remainder is not known. The sample contains under 50,000 clones, about 90% of them found a single time. The leading ten clones occupy about 15% of the sample. The starting material was CD4+ or CD8+ T cells sorted from blood, obtained in a trial of the OX40 agonist ivuxolimab. The receptors come from an adult with an advanced solid tumor such as melanoma, head and neck, liver or kidney cancer.

The V call is TRBV28, the J call TRBJ2-5; D ambiguous. Per germline, CDR1 MDHEN and CDR2 SYDVKM. Trimming left V 2 bases short and J 8 bases short, with 6 bases between. The CDR3 consists of 11 residues. The CDR3 loop reads CASSLSVTQYF. CDR3 bases: TGTGCCAGCAGTTTAAGCGTAACCCAGTACTTC.

The J gene is TRBJ1-1, the V gene TRBV6-6, with unresolved D. Germline V gene data show CDR1 as MNHNY and CDR2 as SVGAGI (reference sequence). This CDR3 spans 15 amino acids. Deletions cut 0 bases from V and 4 bases from J, with 12 bases between. The CDR3 DNA reads TGTGCCAGCAGTTACTCACCCGGGATCGGCACTGAAGCTTTCTTT. This codes for CASSYSPGIGTEAFF.

The chain carries TRBV19 and TRBJ1-5; D is unresolved. Trimming shortened V by 9 bases and J by 0 bases, and 12 bases separated the two germline ends. The CDR3 length is 14 residues. From germline, CDR1 is LNHDA and CDR2 SQIVND (reference sequence). CDR3 sequence reads: CASLGVYSNQPQHF. CDR3 bases: TGTGCCAGCCTCGGGGTTTATAGCAATCAGCCCCAGCATTTT.

The chain carries TRBV7-9 and TRBJ2-5; 10 bases align to TRBD2. This CDR3 is 17 amino acids long. Unmatched junction bases numbered 10, after V lost 2 bases and J lost 4 bases. Germline V gene data show CDR1 as SEHNR and CDR2 as FQNEAQ (reference sequence). The CDR3 nucleotides read TGTGCCAGCAGCTTATTCCCTAGCGGGAGTCGGGCAGAGACCCAGTACTTC. This gives the protein CASSLFPSGSRAETQYF.

This chain connects TRBV2 to TRBJ2-6; D gene ambiguous. This CDR3 is 14 amino acids long. CDR1 is SNHLY and CDR2 is FYNNEI in the germline V gene. Trimming took off 2 bases at V and 0 bases at J, with 2 bases between the two ends. As DNA, the CDR3 is TGTGCCAGCAGTGAATTCTCTGGGGCCAACGTCCTGACTTTC. It codes for CASSEFSGANVLTF.

The chain couples TRBV7-9 to TRBJ2-5, with a weak D call TRBD2 (5 bases). Germline assignment: CDR1 SEHNR and CDR2 FQNEAQ (reference sequence). The V and J ends lost 6 bases and 9 bases respectively, with 14 bases between them. This CDR3 contains 12 residues. The CDR3 region has the DNA TGTGCCAGCAGTCTAGCTGACCTACCCCAGTACTTC. This codes for CASSLADLPQYF.

This clone has just a few counts. The chain recombines TRBV7-5 with TRBJ1-1. TRBV7-5 is a known pseudogene. The CDR3 runs to 10 residues. The CDR3: CASSPEKAFF. The CDR3 DNA sequence: TGTGCCAGCAGCCCTGAAAAAGCTTTCTTT.

The V and J genes are TRBV29-1 and TRBJ2-5, with 8 bases that match TRBD2. Germline CDR1 reads SQVTM; CDR2 reads ANQGSEA. This CDR3 contains 14 residues. After removal of 3 bases from V and 3 bases from J, the junction contained 6 bases not matched to a gene. The CDR3: CSVDPRGGEETQYF. CDR3 nucleotides: TGCAGCGTTGACCCTCGGGGGGGCGAAGAGACCCAGTACTTC.

This chain's CDR3 is CASSPDLVGPYSNQPQHF. CDR3 DNA sequence: TGTGCCAGCAGTCCCGACCTCGTCGGGCCGTATAGCAATCAGCCCCAGCATTTT. V is TRBV28 and J is TRBJ1-5; D uncertain. CDR1 and CDR2 from the germline V gene are MDHEN and SYDVKM. This CDR3 is 18 amino acids long. The V end was cut by 5 bases, the J end by 0 bases, with 20 bases between.

The genes are TRBV19 and TRBJ1-2; D gene ambiguous. CDR1 is LNHDA, CDR2 SQIVND, per germline (reference sequence). The CDR3 contains 15 residues. The V end was cut by 3 bases, the J end by 6 bases, with 17 bases between. The DNA for the CDR3 is TGTGCCAGTAGTATCCCTAGCGGAGCTGGAAATGGCTACACCTTC. Its translation: CASSIPSGAGNGYTF.

The chain employs TRBV6-1 and TRBJ2-3; TRBD2 matches 13 bases. The CDR3 runs to 16 residues. Germline lookup yields CDR1 MNHNS and CDR2 SASEGT. The ends lost 2 bases at V and 8 bases at J; junction bases unmatched: 7. The CDR3 DNA follows: TGTGCCAGCAGTGAATTACTAGCGGGGGGGCCGGGTACGCAGTATTTT. It encodes CASSELLAGGPGTQYF.

The chain is built from TRBV27 and TRBJ2-3; D uncertain. The CDR3 consists of 16 residues. From germline, CDR1 is MNHEY and CDR2 SMNVEV (reference sequence). The V and J ends lost 4 bases and 2 bases respectively, with 16 bases between them. The CDR3 reads CASSSRLGRPTDTQYF. The CDR3 DNA is TGTGCCAGCAGTTCTAGGCTGGGCAGACCCACAGATACGCAGTATTTT.

The chain is built from TRBV4-3 and TRBJ2-3, with D perhaps matching TRBD2 (8 bases). Deletions cut 2 bases from V and 10 bases from J, with 19 bases between. CDR1 LGHNA and CDR2 YSLEER come from the germline V gene. CDR3 length: 15 residues. In DNA, the CDR3 is TGCGCCAGCAGCCAACGGGACAGCGGGGGAAGCCCGCAGTATTTT. Translating it yields CASSQRDSGGSPQYF.

The chain employs TRBV10-2 and TRBJ2-3; D might be TRBD1 (5 bases). Germline values: CDR1 WSHSY, CDR2 SAAADI. V lost 2 bases and J lost 3, with 15 bases in between. This CDR3 spans 16 amino acids. The CDR3 DNA follows: TGCGCCAGCAGTGAGCCGCAGGGTTTGGGTACAGATACGCAGTATTTT. Protein sequence: CASSEPQGLGTDTQYF.

The J gene is TRBJ1-1, the V gene TRBV11-2, with 9 bases identical to TRBD1. The CDR3 is 16 residues long. With 3 bases clipped from V and 6 bases from J, the junction kept 11 bases outside the gene matches. Germline CDR1 reads SGHAT; CDR2 reads FQNNGV. The CDR3 region is CASSFSGTGYVAEAFF. CDR3 coding DNA: TGTGCCAGCAGCTTTTCCGGGACAGGGTATGTGGCTGAAGCTTTCTTT. Together with reference TRBV11-2 and TRBJ1-1, the CDR3 gives the full variable domain: EAGVAQSPRYKIIEKRQSVAFWCNPISGHATLYWYQQILGQGPKLLIQFQNNGVVDDSQLPKDRFSAERLKGVDSTLKIQPAKLEDSAVYLCASSFSGTGYVAEAFFGQGTRLTVV.

The chain employs TRBV7-8 and TRBJ2-7; D gene ambiguous. V lost 1 base to trimming and J lost 6 bases, with 10 bases between them. The CDR3 consists of 13 residues. CDR1 is SGHVS, CDR2 FQNEAQ, per germline. CDR3 nucleotide sequence: TGTGCCAGCAGCTTAGTATACACCGGCGAGCAGTACGTC. This codes for CASSLVYTGEQYV.

The chain has TRBV19 and TRBJ2-7, with D hard to call. Germline V gene data show CDR1 as LNHDA and CDR2 as SQIVND (reference sequence). V lost 0 bases and J 4 bases, leaving 7 bases between the germline ends. The CDR3 totals 13 residues. The CDR3: CASSIEGVYEQYF. In nucleotides, the CDR3 is TGTGCCAGTAGTATAGAAGGTGTTTACGAGCAGTACTTC.

CDR3 region: CASSSPGPTHGYTF. CDR3 sequence (DNA): TGTGCCAGCAGTTCGCCGGGACCCACCCATGGCTACACCTTC. The chain has TRBV6-5 and TRBJ1-2, with D maybe TRBD1 (5 bases). V lost 4 bases, J lost 6 bases, and 15 bases lay in between. Germline assignment: CDR1 MNHEY and CDR2 SVGAGI. This CDR3 spans 14 amino acids.

This chain links TRBV5-6 with TRBJ2-7; 7 bases are shared with TRBD1. Germline CDR1 is SGHDT and CDR2 is YYEEEE. The CDR3 is 14 residues long. V trimming: 3 bases; J trimming: 2 bases; junction bases outside the gene matches: 5. CDR3 residues: CASSSGQRTYEQYV. CDR3 DNA sequence: TGTGCCAGCAGCTCGGGACAGCGAACCTACGAGCAGTACGTC.

The chain links TRBV5-4 to TRBJ1-3; D gene unclear. The CDR3 runs 12 residues. Germline V lookup: CDR1 SGHNT, CDR2 YYREEE (reference sequence). V was shortened by 3 bases and J by 4 bases, with 5 bases between the two germline ends. The CDR3 coding sequence is TGTGCCAGCAGCTCGGAAGGAAACACCATATATTTT. It encodes CASSSEGNTIYF.

The rearrangement joins TRBV7-9 to TRBJ2-5; D is perhaps TRBD2 (7 bases). V was trimmed by 2 bases and J by 4 bases, leaving 8 bases between them. Germline loops: CDR1 SEHNR, CDR2 FQNEAQ (reference sequence). The CDR3 contains 13 residues. The CDR3 DNA follows: TGTGCCAGCAGCTTACGGGGGGCAGAGACCCAGTACTTC. It specifies CASSLRGAETQYF.

The count of this clone is one. The chain recombines TRBV30 with TRBJ2-1, with D perhaps assigned TRBD1 or TRBD2 (5 bases each). CDR1 is GTSNPN and CDR2 is SVGIG in the germline V gene (reference sequence). CDR3 length equals 13 residues. V was shortened by 6 bases and J by 9 bases, with 18 bases between the two germline ends. The CDR3 is CACIHPGPFEQFF. CDR3 DNA: TGTGCCTGCATCCATCCGGGGCCGTTTGAGCAGTTCTTC.